The 10 T cell receptor beta chains below all came from one sample that was sequenced in a study of graft-versus-host responses after intestinal transplantation. For these receptors, no antigen is known. Some clones are missing from TCRdb's copy, which holds only in-frame ones; the method was immunoSEQ multiplex PCR. The data contain about 130,000 clones, 85% to 95% of them singletons. The sequences come from unstimulated CD4+ T cells sorted from spleen or lymph node cells, collected before intestinal transplant. These receptors came from a human donor who received an intestinal transplant.

The J gene is TRBJ1-2, the V gene TRBV11-3; a possible D gene is TRBD1 (5 bases). This CDR3 has 15 amino acids. Per the germline V gene, CDR1 is SGHNT and CDR2 is YENEEA. Trimming cost V 5 bases and J 3 bases, with 16 bases left between them. The DNA for the CDR3 is TGTGCCAGCAGCCCCACCGGGGCTTTTGACTATGGCTACACCTTC. Its protein is CASSPTGAFDYGYTF. Using reference TRBV11-3 and TRBJ1-2 for the parts outside the CDR3, the full variable domain is EAGVVQSPRYKIIEKKQPVAFWCNPISGHNTLYWYLQNLGQGPELLIRYENEEAVDDSQLPKDRFSAERLKGVDSTLKIQPAELGDSAVYLCASSPTGAFDYGYTFGSGTRLTVV.

The J gene is TRBJ1-1, the V gene TRBV30; D call uncertain. This CDR3 spans 13 amino acids. The V end lost 3 bases, the J end lost 1 base, and 9 bases lay between the germline ends. CDR1 is GTSNPN and CDR2 is SVGIG in the germline V gene (reference sequence). The CDR3 here is CAWSLASNTEAFF. The CDR3 DNA reads as TGTGCCTGGAGCCTAGCCTCGAACACTGAAGCTTTCTTT.

The chain couples TRBV5-4 to TRBJ2-1, with 10 bases lining up with TRBD2. CDR1 and CDR2 (germline): SGHNT, YYREEE (reference sequence). This CDR3 is 17 amino acids long. With V trimmed by 3 bases and J by 0 bases, 6 bases remained unmatched. The DNA of the CDR3 is TGTGCCAGCAGCTCTCCTACTAGCGGGGTCTCCTACAATGAGCAGTTCTTC. Amino acid sequence: CASSSPTSGVSYNEQFF.

V gene TRBV28 combines with J gene TRBJ2-7; 10 bases are a match to TRBD2. V lost 5 bases, J lost 5 bases, and 9 bases stayed unmatched. CDR3 length equals 15 residues. Germline V CDR1 and CDR2: MDHEN, SYDVKM. As DNA, the CDR3 is TGTGCCAGCAGTCCCAGCGGGAGGGCCAGCAACGAGCAGTACTTC. Its translation is CASSPSGRASNEQYF.

The CDR3 sequence: CASRSAEETQYF. Written as DNA, the CDR3 is TGTGCCAGTAGATCGGCGGAAGAGACCCAGTACTTC. The chain employs TRBV19 and TRBJ2-5; no firm D call. The CDR3 length is 12 residues. Germline V lookup: CDR1 LNHDA, CDR2 SQIVND (reference sequence). The V end was cut by 6 bases, the J end by 3 bases, with 8 bases between.

The rearrangement joins TRBV5-5 to TRBJ1-5, with a weak D call TRBD1 (5 bases). CDR1 is SGHKS and CDR2 is YYEKEE in the germline V gene (reference sequence). The CDR3 sequence is 16 residues long. Deletions cut 1 base from V and 0 bases from J, with 11 bases between. CDR3 in DNA: TGTGCCAGCAGCTTGTTGGGAGGGGATAGCAATCAGCCCCAGCATTTT. This sequence encodes CASSLLGGDSNQPQHF.

Remarks on this clone: An end of the junction does not agree with germline; a read error may underlie this. The V gene is TRBV11-2, the J gene TRBJ1-4; a possible D gene is TRBD1 (5 bases). The CDR3 consists of 12 residues. CDR1 is SGHAT, CDR2 FQNNGV, per germline. CDR3 nucleotides: TGTGCCAGCAGCTTAGCAGGGCACCCGGCAGTTTTT. Translation gives CASSLAGHPAVF.

V is TRBV5-6 and J is TRBJ2-5; 12 nucleotides agree with TRBD2. The CDR3 extends over 14 amino acids. With 2 bases clipped from V and 9 bases from J, the junction kept 5 bases outside the gene matches. Germline V CDR1 and CDR2: SGHDT, YYEEEE. The CDR3 here is CASSLTTSGRSQYF. CDR3 DNA sequence: TGTGCCAGCAGCTTAACGACTAGCGGGAGATCCCAGTACTTC.

This sequence joins TRBV2 and TRBJ1-2; TRBD1 matches at 9 bases. The CDR3 runs to 12 residues. J was trimmed by 6 bases and V by 4 bases; bases with no gene match: 0. Germline V gene data show CDR1 as SNHLY and CDR2 as FYNNEI. This CDR3 is CASSGTGDGYTF. In DNA form, the CDR3 reads TGTGCCAGCAGTGGGACAGGGGATGGCTACACCTTC.

The rearrangement joins TRBV28 to TRBJ1-5; D is perhaps TRBD1 (5 bases). Germline CDR1 MDHEN, CDR2 SYDVKM. V dropped 6 bases and J dropped 11 bases, with 14 bases sitting between them. The CDR3 totals 12 residues. This chain's CDR3 is CASRDQGTTQHF. In DNA, the CDR3 is TGTGCCAGCAGGGACCAGGGAACGACCCAGCATTTT. The full variable domain, in which reference TRBV28 and TRBJ1-5 provide the parts outside the CDR3, is DVKVTQSSRYLVKRTGEKVFLECVQDMDHENMFWYRQDPGLGLRLIYFSYDVKMKEKGDIPEGYSVSREKKERFSLILESASTNQTSMYLCASRDQGTTQHFGDGTRLSIL.